The entry below gives a single TCR beta chain sequence along with its context. It has no known antigen specificity. The record has no base qualities; no much larger clone is one base away. This record comes from a study of monozygotic twins with cystic fibrosis (dated by TCRdb to about 2021). For the wider study: Three micrograms of fragmented DNA went through approximately 14 PCR cycles to produce barcoded libraries. To assess genetic influence on V and J gene usage, the study compared TCR beta repertoires within and across 16 monozygotic twin pairs with cystic fibrosis. Made up mostly of children and adolescents, the cohort included ten female and six male twin pairs ranging in age from about 2.0 to 36.4 years, with a median of about 9 years. Twins were ranked among 980 or so cohort participants for weight-for-height and FEVPerc (FEV1 disease centile) at the day of blood sampling. Data for three of the twin pairs had previously been reported in another context.

The twin pairs came from the European Cystic Fibrosis Twin and Sibling Study Cohort, which recruited patients from 150 to 200 CF clinics across 14 European countries. Both zygosity and CFTR genotype were checked in-house, and zygosity was tested with multiplex PCR across nine short tandem repeat loci. Peripheral blood was taken from each twin, and clinical parameters were recorded on the day of blood sampling. Phenol/chloroform extraction was used to isolate genomic DNA from peripheral blood cells, and the DNA was then kept in TE buffer at 4 degrees C. TCR beta CDR3 regions were amplified by multiplex PCR with the immunoSEQ immune profiling system according to the manufacturer's instructions. Sequencing was performed on an Illumina NextSeq system. Regarding the original processing steps: Sequence data were processed on the immunoSEQ Analyzer platform, and clonality was calculated as the square root of Simpson's index of productive rearrangements. V and J usage similarity was measured by Jensen-Shannon distance, and CDR3 generation probabilities were computed with OLGA. The researchers looked up shared CDR3 sequences in the immuneACCESS database (August 2020) and in VDJdb (December 2020). The source is immuneACCESS, and TCRdb retained only in-frame sequences with V and J called. Part of the clones is not carried over; for the studies checked, unresolved V genes explain less than half of this, and the remainder is unexplained. The V and J calls and clone size come from that table; D and trimming were worked out from the DNA. This sample has approximately 27,000 clones in its table, and approximately 90% of those were observed once. The ten largest clones capture 0.54% of the sample.

CDR1 and CDR2, looked up from the germline V gene, are MNHNS and SASEGT. Cut back by 4 bases and 0 bases, the V and J ends lie 13 bases apart. The CDR3 numbers 16 residues from cysteine through phenylalanine. The CDR3 DNA has 48 bases and is translated from base 1. On the study overall, not on this receptor specifically: The cohort was small, and no association was found between shared CDR3 numbers and age, concordance or disease severity. Monozygotic CF twin pairs shared significantly more nucleotide-identical clonotypes within each pair than unrelated CF individuals shared with one another (P = 0.000026, Mann-Whitney). In 13 of 16 pairs, V gene usage most closely resembled the co-twin's, and the same held for J usage in 8 of 16 pairs, a pattern suggesting genetic constraints. Simpson clonality was generally low (median approximately 0.0097), which suggests a naive-dominated repertoire, and clonality was higher in the most severely affected patients.

Sequenced material: blood. The sequence came from a girl aged 2 to 9 with cystic fibrosis. This chain is built from TRBV6-1 and TRBJ1-5; a weak D assignment points to TRBD1 (6 bases agree). The CDR3 corresponds to CASSAGGPYSNQPQHF. The nucleotide sequence reads TGTGCCAGCAGTGCGGGGGGGCCTTATAGCAATCAGCCCCAGCATTTT.